This T cell receptor beta chain was observed in a study of a mutant IDH1 vaccine in newly diagnosed glioma. Study details: Once 4-6 weeks had passed after radiotherapy alone, vaccination started, or it started with temozolomide cycles. Treated patients were roughly 60% male, about 38% female, mean age roughly 39 years. Most patients had received both radiotherapy and temozolomide, the prior options being radiotherapy, temozolomide, or both.

V lost 7 bases and J lost 0; bases outside the gene matches: 3. The CDR3 sequence is 14 residues long. CDR1 and CDR2 (germline): SNHLY, FYNNEI. Data came from immunoSEQ multiplex PCR; TCRdb stores just in-frame clones and leaves some out. Altogether 25,000 to 30,000 clones are present, roughly 80% being singletons, with the ten largest covering roughly 18%. This sample's time point: week 23, last vaccination. Every vaccine dose comprised 300 ug of mutant IDH1 20-mer peptide plus topical imiquimod. New astrocytomas of WHO grade 3 or 4 that were IDH1-mutant and ATRX-lost were found in the donors. As concerns this clone: No antigen is known for it.

The chain uses TRBV2 and TRBJ1-5; TRBD1 agrees at 7 bases. Specimen: PBMCs, collected from a glioma patient whose treatment included an IDH1 peptide vaccine. The clonotype comes from a woman aged 25 to 39 with glioma. The CDR3 nucleotides read TGTGCCAGCAAGGGACAGAATAGCAATCAGCCCCAGCATTTT. It codes for CASKGQNSNQPQHF.